The 5 T cell receptor beta chains below all came from one sample that was sequenced in a study of blood T cell repertoires in COVID-19. Assay: immunoSEQ multiplex PCR; the TCRdb copy retains only in-frame clones and omits some. The sample carries over 250,000 clones, 88% recorded once. Input material: peripheral blood. These receptors originate from a woman aged 40 to 49 who had recovered from COVID-19.

The rearrangement joins TRBV5-1 to TRBJ2-1; tentative D call: TRBD2 (6 bases). Germline CDR1 SGHRS, CDR2 YFSETQ. V was shortened by 4 bases and J by 5 bases, with 19 bases between the two germline ends. The CDR3 is made up of 16 amino acids. The DNA of the CDR3 is TGCGCCAGCAGCCCAACTAGGGGATGGGGGGACAATGAGCAGTTCTTC. Translation gives CASSPTRGWGDNEQFF. Drawing the rest from reference TRBV5-1 and TRBJ2-1, the complete variable domain is KAGVTQTPRYLIKTRGQQVTLSCSPISGHRSVSWYQQTPGQGLQFLFEYFSETQRNKGNFPGRFSGRQFSNSRSEMNVSTLELGDSALYLCASSPTRGWGDNEQFFGPGTRLTVL.

This rearrangement joins TRBV5-1 to TRBJ1-4, with 7 positions matching TRBD1. In germline, CDR1 is SGHRS, CDR2 YFSETQ. V gave up 0 bases and J gave up 5 bases; unmatched junction bases: 4. This CDR3 comprises 15 residues. CDR3 sequence reads: CASSLVGRGNEKLFF. CDR3 nucleotide sequence: TGCGCCAGCAGCTTGGTAGGCAGGGGGAATGAAAAACTGTTTTTT.

The V call is TRBV15, the J call TRBJ1-1; the D gene is possibly TRBD1 (6 bases). This CDR3 comprises 14 residues. Trimming pared 5 bases from V and 0 bases from J, leaving 10 bases between. The germline CDR1 and CDR2 sequences are LNHNV and YYDKDF (reference sequence). The CDR3 DNA follows: TGTGCCACCAGCCGAGGGGGGGTGAACACTGAAGCTTTCTTT. This codes for CATSRGGVNTEAFF.

This chain uses TRBV30 with TRBJ2-5, with D maybe TRBD1 (6 bases). This CDR3 is 14 amino acids long. Germline CDR1 GTSNPN, CDR2 SVGIG (reference sequence). The V and J ends lost 3 bases and 4 bases respectively, with 15 bases between them. The CDR3 DNA sequence: TGTGCCTGGAGGAGCCGACAGGTTGGAGAGACCCAGTACTTC. This sequence encodes CAWRSRQVGETQYF.

The J gene is TRBJ1-2, the V gene TRBV19, with D perhaps TRBD1 (5 bases). CDR3 size: 15 residues. Germline V gene lookup returns CDR1 LNHDA and CDR2 SQIVND (reference sequence). The germline V and J ends were trimmed by 7 bases and 0 bases, with 15 bases remaining between them. In DNA form, the CDR3 reads TGTGCCAGTATTGCCCCCGGGGGATCTAACTATGGCTACACCTTC. Residues: CASIAPGGSNYGYTF. Combining the CDR3 with reference TRBV19 and TRBJ1-2 gives the whole variable domain DGGITQSPKYLFRKEGQNVTLSCEQNLNHDAMYWYRQDPGQGLRLIYYSQIVNDFQKGDIAEGYSVSREKKESFPLTVTSAQKNPTAFYLCASIAPGGSNYGYTFGSGTRLTVV.